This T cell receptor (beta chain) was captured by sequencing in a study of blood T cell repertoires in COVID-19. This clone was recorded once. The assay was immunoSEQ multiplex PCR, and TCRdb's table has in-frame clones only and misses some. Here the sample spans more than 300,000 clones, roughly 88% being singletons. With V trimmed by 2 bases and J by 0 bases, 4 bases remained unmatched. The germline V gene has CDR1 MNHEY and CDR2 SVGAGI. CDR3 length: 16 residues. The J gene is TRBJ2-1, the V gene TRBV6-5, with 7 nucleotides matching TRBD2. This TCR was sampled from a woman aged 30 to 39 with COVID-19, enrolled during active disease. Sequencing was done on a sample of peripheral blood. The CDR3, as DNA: TGTGCCAGCAGTTACGGGCGGGGGAGCTCCTACAATGAGCAGTTCTTC. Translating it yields CASSYGRGSSYNEQFF.